This T cell receptor (beta chain) was sequenced in a study of OX40 agonist ivuxolimab in advanced cancers. This clone has only one observation. Its antigen is not identified. Regarding the study as a whole: Partial responders receiving 0.1-3.0 mg/kg showed among the lowest clonal expansion.

Some clones are missing from TCRdb's copy, which holds only in-frame ones; the method was immunoSEQ multiplex PCR. The sample carries tens of thousands of clones, approximately 92% recorded once. The CDR3 length is 14 residues. Trimming cost V 4 bases and J 0 bases, with 9 bases left between them. Germline V gene lookup returns CDR1 SGHTA and CDR2 FQGNSA. Autoimmune disease history or systemic immunosuppression led to patient exclusion. The rearrangement uses TRBV7-2 and TRBJ1-1; D gene ambiguous. The sequences come from CD4+ or CD8+ T cells sorted from blood, collected in a trial of the OX40 agonist ivuxolimab. This receptor was obtained from an adult with an advanced solid tumor such as melanoma, head and neck, liver or kidney cancer. The CDR3 nucleotides read TGTGCCAGCAGCTCCGAGGTTCTGAACACTGAAGCTTTCTTT. Translated, it gives CASSSEVLNTEAFF.